This entry is about one T cell receptor beta chain. The antigen remains undetermined. TCRdb processed the RT-PCR reads anew with MiXCR; each CDR3 protein has one entry. Of around 480,000 distinct CDR3 sequences in the sample, approximately 15% were seen once. The data derive from a study of response to subunit inactivated influenza vaccine. The study's findings and limits: Every seasonal influenza vaccination brings in few new T cells, the authors suggested.

The CDR3 consists of 14 residues. V was shortened by 5 bases and J by 4 bases, with 15 bases between the two germline ends. Germline loops: CDR1 MNHNS, CDR2 SASEGT. This sequence originates from a man aged 50-75 years who received an inactivated influenza vaccine. This chain links TRBV6-1 with TRBJ2-7; D possibly corresponds to TRBD1 (5 bases). Sequencing used CD4+ T cells sorted from PBMCs, obtained around 25 months after vaccination. CDR3 DNA sequence: TGTGCCAGCAGTCGGACATCTCCCCCATACGAGCAGTACTTC. It specifies CASSRTSPPYEQYF.